The following is a TCR beta chain sequence with its context. Antigen unknown. The sample comes from a study of cytomegalovirus exposure and HLA in healthy donors. Study-wide points: 164 TCR beta chains were listed as cytomegalovirus-associated. With high specificity and sensitivity, the classifier reportedly diagnosed cytomegalovirus status. A later analysis reportedly identified an Asian-associated ancestry cluster as carrying fewer N-insertions than the approximately 710-donor mean. In a later analysis, HLA-associated beta chains showed higher expansion and lower generation probabilities than comparable chains.

Vbeta (60) and Jbeta (13) primers were used in the PCR. Clones were read by immunoSEQ multiplex PCR, and TCRdb kept only the in-frame ones, dropping some. This repertoire includes some 46,000 clones. The sequenced sample consisted of PBMCs. The receptor was isolated from a woman in her 30s in good health and CMV-seronegative.

CDR3 sequence reads: CASSQTGGKNYEQYF. CDR3 DNA: TGTGCCAGCAGTCAAACAGGGGGGAAAAACTACGAGCAGTACTTC. The chain is built from TRBV28 and TRBJ2-7; 8 bases match TRBD1. The CDR3 consists of 15 residues. The V segment lost 5 bases and the J segment 3 bases; nucleotides outside the gene matches: 9. Per the germline V gene, CDR1 is MDHEN and CDR2 is SYDVKM.